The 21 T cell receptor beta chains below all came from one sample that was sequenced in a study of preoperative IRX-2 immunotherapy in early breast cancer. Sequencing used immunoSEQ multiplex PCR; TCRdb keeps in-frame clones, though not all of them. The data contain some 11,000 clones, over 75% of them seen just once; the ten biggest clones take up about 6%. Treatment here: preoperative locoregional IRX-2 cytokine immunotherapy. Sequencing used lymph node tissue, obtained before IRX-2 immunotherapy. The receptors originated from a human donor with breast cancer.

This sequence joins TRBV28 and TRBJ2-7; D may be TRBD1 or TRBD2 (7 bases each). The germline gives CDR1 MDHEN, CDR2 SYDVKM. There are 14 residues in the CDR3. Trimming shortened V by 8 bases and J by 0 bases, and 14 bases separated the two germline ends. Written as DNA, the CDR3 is TGTGCCAGCCGGGAGGCAGGGGGCTCCTACGAGCAGTACTTC. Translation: CASREAGGSYEQYF. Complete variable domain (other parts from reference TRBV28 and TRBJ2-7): DVKVTQSSRYLVKRTGEKVFLECVQDMDHENMFWYRQDPGLGLRLIYFSYDVKMKEKGDIPEGYSVSREKKERFSLILESASTNQTSMYLCASREAGGSYEQYFGPGTRLTVT.

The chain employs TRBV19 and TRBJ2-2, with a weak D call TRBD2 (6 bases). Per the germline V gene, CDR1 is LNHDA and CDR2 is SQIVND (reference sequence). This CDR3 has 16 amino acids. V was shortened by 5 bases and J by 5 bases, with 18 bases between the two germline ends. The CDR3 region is CASSSFPGLRTGELFF. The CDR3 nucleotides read TGTGCCAGTAGTTCTTTCCCGGGACTGAGGACCGGGGAGCTGTTTTTT.

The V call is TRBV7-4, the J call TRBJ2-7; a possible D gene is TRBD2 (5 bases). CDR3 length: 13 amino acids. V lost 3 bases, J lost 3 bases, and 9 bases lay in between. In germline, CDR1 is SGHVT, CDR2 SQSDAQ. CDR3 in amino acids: CASSFSGNYEQYF. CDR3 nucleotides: TGTGCCAGCAGCTTTTCCGGGAACTACGAGCAGTACTTC.

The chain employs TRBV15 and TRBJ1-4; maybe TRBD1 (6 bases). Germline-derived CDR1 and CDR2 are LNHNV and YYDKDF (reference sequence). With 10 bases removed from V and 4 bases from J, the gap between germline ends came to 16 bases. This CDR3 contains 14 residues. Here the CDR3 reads CASSKTGLNEKLFF. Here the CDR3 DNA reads TGTGCCAGCAGTAAAACAGGGCTTAATGAAAAACTGTTTTTT.

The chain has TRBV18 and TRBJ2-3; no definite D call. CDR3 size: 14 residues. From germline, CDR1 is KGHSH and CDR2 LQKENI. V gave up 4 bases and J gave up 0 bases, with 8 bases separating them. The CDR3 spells CASSRFESTDTQYF. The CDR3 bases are TGTGCCAGCTCACGGTTTGAGAGCACAGATACGCAGTATTTT.

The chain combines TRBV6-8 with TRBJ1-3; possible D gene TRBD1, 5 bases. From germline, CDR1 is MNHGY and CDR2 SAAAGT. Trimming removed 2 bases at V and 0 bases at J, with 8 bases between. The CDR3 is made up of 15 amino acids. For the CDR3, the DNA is TGTGCCAGCAGTTACACACAGGTCTCTGGAAACACCATATATTTT. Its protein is CASSYTQVSGNTIYF.

DNA for the CDR3: TGTGCCAGCAGCGGACGGAGAGGCTCCTACAATGAGCAGTTCTTC. Translated, it gives CASSGRRGSYNEQFF. The rearrangement uses TRBV7-7 and TRBJ2-1, with no clear D. Germline loops: CDR1 SSHAT, CDR2 FNYEAQ (reference sequence). The ends were cut back, 5 bases at V and 0 bases at J, with 11 bases in the middle. CDR3 size: 15 residues.

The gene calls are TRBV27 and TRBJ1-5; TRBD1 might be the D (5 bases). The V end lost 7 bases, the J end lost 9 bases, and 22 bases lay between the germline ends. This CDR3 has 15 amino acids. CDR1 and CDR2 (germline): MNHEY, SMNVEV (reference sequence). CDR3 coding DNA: TGTGCCAGCACAACTGGACAACTTCAATCAGGGCCCCAGCATTTT. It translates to CASTTGQLQSGPQHF.

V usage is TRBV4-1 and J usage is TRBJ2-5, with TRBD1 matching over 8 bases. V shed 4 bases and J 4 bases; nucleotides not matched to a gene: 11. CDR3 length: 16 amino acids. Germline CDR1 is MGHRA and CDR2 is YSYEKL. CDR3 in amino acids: CASSPGPGQGRETQYF. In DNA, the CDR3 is TGCGCCAGCAGCCCCGGTCCCGGACAGGGCCGAGAGACCCAGTACTTC.

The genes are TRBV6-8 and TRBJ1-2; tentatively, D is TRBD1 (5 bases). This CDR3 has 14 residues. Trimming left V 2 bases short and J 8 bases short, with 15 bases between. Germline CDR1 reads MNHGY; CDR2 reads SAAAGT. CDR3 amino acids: CASSYGKGREGYTF. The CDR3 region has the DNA TGTGCCAGCAGTTACGGGAAGGGGAGGGAAGGCTACACCTTC.

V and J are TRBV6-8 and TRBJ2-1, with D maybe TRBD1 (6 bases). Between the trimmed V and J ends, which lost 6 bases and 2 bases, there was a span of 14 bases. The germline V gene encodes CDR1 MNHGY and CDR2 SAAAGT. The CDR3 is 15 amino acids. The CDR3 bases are TGTGCCAGCAGATTCGGACAGAGGCCCTACAATGAGCAGTTCTTC. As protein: CASRFGQRPYNEQFF.

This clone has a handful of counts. The DNA for the CDR3 is TGTGCCAGCAGCACCCGTACTTTCGAGCAGTACTTC. Protein product: CASSTRTFEQYF. The chain carries TRBV14 and TRBJ2-7; D is uncertain. V was cut by 5 bases and J by 6 bases, with 11 bases left in between. Germline-derived CDR1 and CDR2 are SGHDN and FVKESK. The CDR3 runs 12 residues. The full variable domain, completed using reference TRBV14 and TRBJ2-7, is EAGVTQFPSHSVIEKGQTVTLRCDPISGHDNLYWYRRVMGKEIKFLLHFVKESKQDESGMPNNRFLAERTGGTYSTLKVQPAELEDSGVYFCASSTRTFEQYFGPGTRLTVT.

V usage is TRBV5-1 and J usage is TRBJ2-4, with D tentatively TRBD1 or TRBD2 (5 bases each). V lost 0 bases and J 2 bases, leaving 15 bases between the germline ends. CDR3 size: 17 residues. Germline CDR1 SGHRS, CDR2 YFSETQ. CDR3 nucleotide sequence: TGCGCCAGCAGCTTGGTGGGCCTTGGGGGTCCCAAAAACATTCAGTACTTC. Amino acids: CASSLVGLGGPKNIQYF.

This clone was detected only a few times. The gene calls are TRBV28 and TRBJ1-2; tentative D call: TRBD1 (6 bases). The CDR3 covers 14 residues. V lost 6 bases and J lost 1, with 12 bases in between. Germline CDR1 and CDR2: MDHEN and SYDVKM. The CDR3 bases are TGTGCCAGCAGACAGGGACAACATAACTATGGCTACACCTTC. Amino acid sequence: CASRQGQHNYGYTF.

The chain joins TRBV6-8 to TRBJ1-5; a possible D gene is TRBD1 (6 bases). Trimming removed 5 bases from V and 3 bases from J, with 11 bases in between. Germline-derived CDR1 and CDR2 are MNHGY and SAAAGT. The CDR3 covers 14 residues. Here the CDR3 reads CASSADSNNQPQHF. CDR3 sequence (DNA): TGTGCCAGCAGTGCGGACAGTAACAATCAGCCCCAGCATTTT.

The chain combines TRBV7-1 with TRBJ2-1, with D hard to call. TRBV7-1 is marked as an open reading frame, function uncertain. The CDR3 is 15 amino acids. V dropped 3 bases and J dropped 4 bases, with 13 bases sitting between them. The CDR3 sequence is CASSSSSGVYNEQFF. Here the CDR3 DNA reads TGTGCCAGCAGCTCGTCGAGTGGGGTATACAATGAGCAGTTCTTC.

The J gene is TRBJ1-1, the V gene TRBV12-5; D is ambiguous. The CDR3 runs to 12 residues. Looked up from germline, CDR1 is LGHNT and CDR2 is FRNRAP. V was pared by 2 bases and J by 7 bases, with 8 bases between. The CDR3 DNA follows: TGTGCTAGTGGTTTGCTGGTGCTTGAAGCTTTCTTT. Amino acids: CASGLLVLEAFF.

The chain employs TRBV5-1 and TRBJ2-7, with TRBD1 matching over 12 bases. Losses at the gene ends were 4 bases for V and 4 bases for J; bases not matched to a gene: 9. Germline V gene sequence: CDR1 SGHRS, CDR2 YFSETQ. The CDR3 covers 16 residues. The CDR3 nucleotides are TGCGCCAGCAGCCCCGGCGGGACAGGGGGCCTGTACGAGCAGTACTTC. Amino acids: CASSPGGTGGLYEQYF.

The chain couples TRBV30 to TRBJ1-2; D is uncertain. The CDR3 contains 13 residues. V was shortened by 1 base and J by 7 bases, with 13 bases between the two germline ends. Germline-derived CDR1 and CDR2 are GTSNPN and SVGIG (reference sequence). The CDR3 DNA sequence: TGTGCCTGGAGTGGATCTTCTTTGAGTGGCTACACCTTC. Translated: CAWSGSSLSGYTF.

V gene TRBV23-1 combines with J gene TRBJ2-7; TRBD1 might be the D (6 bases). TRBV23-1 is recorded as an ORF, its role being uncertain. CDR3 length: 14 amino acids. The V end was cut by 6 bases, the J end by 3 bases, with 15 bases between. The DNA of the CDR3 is TGCGCCAGCAGCTTAGAGTTGGACAGCTACGAGCAGTACTTC. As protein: CASSLELDSYEQYF.

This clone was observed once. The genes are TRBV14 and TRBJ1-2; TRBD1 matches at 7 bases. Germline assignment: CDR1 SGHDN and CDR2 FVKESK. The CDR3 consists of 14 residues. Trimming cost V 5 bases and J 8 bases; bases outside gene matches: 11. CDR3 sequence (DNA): TGTGCCAGCAGCTCACAACAGGGGTTAGGAGGCTACACCTTC. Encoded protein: CASSSQQGLGGYTF.